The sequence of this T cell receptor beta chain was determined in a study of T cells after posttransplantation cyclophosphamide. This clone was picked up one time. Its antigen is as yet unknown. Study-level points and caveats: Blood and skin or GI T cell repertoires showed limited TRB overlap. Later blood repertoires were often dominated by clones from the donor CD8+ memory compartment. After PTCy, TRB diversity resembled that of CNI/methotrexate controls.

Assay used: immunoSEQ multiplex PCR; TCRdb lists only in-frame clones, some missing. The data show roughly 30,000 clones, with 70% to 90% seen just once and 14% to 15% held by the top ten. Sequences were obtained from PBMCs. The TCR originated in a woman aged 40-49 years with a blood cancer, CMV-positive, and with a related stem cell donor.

CDR3 nucleotides: TGCGCCAGCAGCTTGCGTTGGACAGGGGTAGAAGAGACCCAGTACTTC. Protein: CASSLRWTGVEETQYF. The rearrangement joins TRBV5-1 to TRBJ2-5, with 9 bases aligning to TRBD1. Germline-derived CDR1 and CDR2 are SGHRS and YFSETQ. CDR3 size: 16 residues. Trimming took 1 base from V and 3 from J; bases not matched to a gene: 7.